A single TCR beta chain is shown here with its context. Its antigen is currently unknown. This sample was included in a study of vaccination effects on CD4 cells after COVID-19. Sequencing used immunoSEQ multiplex PCR; TCRdb keeps in-frame clones, though not all of them. The sample includes some 14,000 clones, 76% of them seen just once. ViraFEST used viral peptide pools to expand antigen-specific CD4+ T cells before sequencing. Culture proceeded for 10 days, and CD4+ T cells were then isolated. Confirmation by PCR established that the person had SARS-CoV-2 infection between March and December 2020. The cohort was immunized with two doses of either the BNT162b2 or mRNA-1273 vaccine. The material was CD4+ T cells from PBMCs cultured with HCoV-NL63 spike peptides, obtained after COVID-19 vaccination. The sequence came from a human donor who had a prior SARS-CoV-2 infection.

Written as DNA, the CDR3 is TGTGCCATCAGCGAGGAGCGGATGAACACTGAAGCTTTCTTT. This gives the protein CAISEERMNTEAFF. J is TRBJ1-1 and V is TRBV10-3, with no clear D. V shed 6 bases and J shed 0 bases, with 11 bases lying between them. Per the germline V gene, CDR1 is ENHRY and CDR2 is SYGVKD. The CDR3 has 14 residues.